Shown below are 20 T cell receptor beta chains from a single sample sequenced in a study of shared clonotypes between healthy human individuals. Profiling relied on immunoSEQ multiplex PCR, and the TCRdb table lists in-frame clones only, not all of them. Seen here are fewer than 700,000 clones, roughly 96% observed once, and the top ten hold over 0.095%. CD45RO-negative, CCR7-positively selected cells formed the naive CD8 fraction, excluding terminally differentiated effector memory CD45RA+ cells. The specimen sequenced was naive CD8+ T cells sorted from blood. Every receptor here comes from a woman aged 25 to 45 in good health.

The V gene is TRBV27, the J gene TRBJ2-1; no firm D call. The V end lost 5 bases, the J end lost 12 bases, and 11 bases lay between the germline ends. The CDR3 contains 11 residues. The germline V gene encodes CDR1 MNHEY and CDR2 SMNVEV (reference sequence). CDR3 loop: CASSPPPGQFF. In DNA form, the CDR3 reads TGTGCCAGCAGTCCCCCCCCGGGGCAGTTCTTC.

This clone showed up just once. The genes are TRBV11-2 and TRBJ2-7; the D is unclear. The ends were cut back, 8 bases at V and 6 bases at J, with 11 bases in the middle. Germline V gene sequence: CDR1 SGHAT, CDR2 FQNNGV. The CDR3 is 11 residues long. The CDR3 DNA is TGTGCCAGCGTGTACCGAGGCGAGCAGTACTTC. Translated: CASVYRGEQYF.

The chain is built from TRBV28 and TRBJ1-2; 8 bases are shared with TRBD1. With 6 bases clipped from V and 8 bases from J, the junction kept 14 bases outside the gene matches. Germline loops: CDR1 MDHEN, CDR2 SYDVKM. The CDR3 has 15 residues. This chain's CDR3 is CASSNWIQGARGYTF. For the CDR3, the DNA is TGTGCCAGCAGCAATTGGATTCAGGGGGCGCGAGGCTACACCTTC.

The chain recombines TRBV28 with TRBJ1-1; D is possibly TRBD1 (5 bases). The CDR3 has 16 residues. Trimming cost V 3 bases and J 1 base, with 15 bases left between them. The germline V gene encodes CDR1 MDHEN and CDR2 SYDVKM. The CDR3 sequence: CASSFSFYRRNTEAFF. The CDR3 coding sequence is TGTGCCAGCAGTTTTTCGTTCTACAGGAGGAACACTGAAGCTTTCTTT.

The chain joins TRBV29-1 to TRBJ2-1, with 10 bases that match TRBD1. The CDR3 totals 15 residues. CDR1 is SQVTM and CDR2 is ANQGSEA in the germline V gene. V shed 3 bases, J shed 4 bases, and the junction held 6 bases outside the gene matches. The CDR3 loop reads CSVEGPGQGYNEQFF. DNA for the CDR3: TGCAGCGTTGAGGGCCCGGGACAGGGGTACAATGAGCAGTTCTTC.

This sequence joins TRBV6-5 and TRBJ2-1; possible D gene TRBD2, 6 bases. The CDR3 consists of 13 residues. The germline V gene encodes CDR1 MNHEY and CDR2 SVGAGI. Trimming left V 6 bases short and J 15 bases short, with 21 bases between. The CDR3 spells CASREESGRQWFF. In DNA, the CDR3 is TGTGCCAGCAGAGAAGAGAGCGGGCGACAGTGGTTCTTC.

This chain joins TRBV6-5 and TRBJ1-2; the D gene is possibly TRBD1 (5 bases). The CDR3 has 13 amino acids. Germline V gene lookup returns CDR1 MNHEY and CDR2 SVGAGI. Trimming shortened V by 0 bases and J by 7 bases, and 9 bases separated the two germline ends. The DNA for the CDR3 is TGTGCCAGCAGTTACTCGAGAGGGGCTGGCTACACCTTC. Translation gives CASSYSRGAGYTF.

The chain carries TRBV2 and TRBJ2-1, with a tentative D call TRBD2 (6 bases). Germline V lookup: CDR1 SNHLY, CDR2 FYNNEI. V gave up 6 bases and J gave up 5 bases, with 14 bases separating them. The CDR3 is 14 residues long. The CDR3 DNA follows: TGTGCCAGCAGGCCCGGGACTCCGAACAATGAGCAGTTCTTC. It codes for CASRPGTPNNEQFF.

The J gene is TRBJ2-1, the V gene TRBV19; D unresolved. V was clipped by 1 base and J by 0 bases, with 7 bases between them. Germline V lookup: CDR1 LNHDA, CDR2 SQIVND (reference sequence). The CDR3 runs 15 residues. The CDR3 spells CASSIVPSSYNEQFF. The DNA for the CDR3 is TGTGCCAGTAGTATAGTTCCTAGCTCCTACAATGAGCAGTTCTTC.

The rearrangement joins TRBV9 to TRBJ2-1; 11 nucleotides align to TRBD2. This CDR3 comprises 15 residues. The germline V gene encodes CDR1 SGDLS and CDR2 YYNGEE. V shed 3 bases and J 4 bases; nucleotides not matched to a gene: 3. The CDR3 reads CASSARTSGYNEQFF. The CDR3 DNA follows: TGTGCCAGCAGCGCCCGGACTAGCGGGTACAATGAGCAGTTCTTC.

The J gene is TRBJ2-2, the V gene TRBV28; 7 nucleotides match TRBD2. V dropped 3 bases and J dropped 4; count of bases not matched to a gene: 2. The germline V gene encodes CDR1 MDHEN and CDR2 SYDVKM. CDR3 length: 14 amino acids. CDR3 nucleotides: TGTGCCAGCAGTTTGCGGGGGAGCACCGGGGAGCTGTTTTTT. It encodes CASSLRGSTGELFF.

Points on this clone: Other DNA variants within this sample encode the same CDR3. The chain recombines TRBV7-9 with TRBJ2-2, with D hard to call. CDR3 length equals 13 residues. Germline loops: CDR1 SEHNR, CDR2 FQNEAQ (reference sequence). V was pared by 4 bases and J by 2 bases, with 5 bases between. CDR3 sequence reads: CASSSINTGELFF. CDR3 sequence (DNA): TGTGCCAGCAGCTCAATAAACACCGGGGAGCTGTTTTTT.

Concerning this clone: The sample contains more than one DNA sequence encoding this CDR3. The chain couples TRBV9 to TRBJ1-1; TRBD1 matches at 7 bases. Germline V gene sequence: CDR1 SGDLS, CDR2 YYNGEE. The CDR3 runs to 14 residues. V lost 0 bases, J lost 1 base, and 0 bases stayed unmatched. Here the CDR3 reads CASSVGQGNTEAFF. The CDR3 DNA reads TGTGCCAGCAGCGTAGGACAGGGGAACACTGAAGCTTTCTTT.

The gene calls are TRBV6-1 and TRBJ2-2, with D perhaps matching TRBD2 (6 bases). Germline V gives CDR1 MNHNS, CDR2 SASEGT. The length of the CDR3 is 15 residues. V was clipped by 4 bases and J by 6 bases, with 15 bases between them. CDR3 sequence reads: CASSADRRGAGELFF. The CDR3 bases are TGTGCCAGCAGTGCGGATCGGAGGGGAGCCGGGGAGCTGTTTTTT.

The rearrangement links TRBV23-1 to TRBJ2-7; D is possibly TRBD1 (6 bases). TRBV23-1 belongs to the ORF category, with a function that is uncertain. Trimming took 3 bases from V and 7 from J, leaving 25 bases between them. This CDR3 region has 17 residues. This CDR3 reads CASSHPPGHLHSGEQYF. CDR3 nucleotide sequence: TGCGCCAGCAGTCACCCCCCGGGACACCTCCATTCTGGGGAGCAGTACTTC.

The rearrangement links TRBV28 to TRBJ2-1; unclear D gene. Trimming took off 2 bases at V and 9 bases at J, with 17 bases between the two ends. CDR1 and CDR2 (germline): MDHEN, SYDVKM. CDR3 length equals 15 residues. For the CDR3, the DNA is TGTGCCAGCAGTTTACAGAACCCCCGGGCAACTGAGCAGTTCTTC. This codes for CASSLQNPRATEQFF.

J is TRBJ2-5 and V is TRBV4-1; 7 nucleotides match TRBD2. The closer fit of TRBJ2-7 to the DNA end suggests the J call may be wrong. CDR3 length equals 14 residues. The germline gives CDR1 MGHRA, CDR2 YSYEKL. This CDR3 is CASSQVDSGYEQYF. The CDR3, as DNA: TGCGCCAGCAGCCAAGTAGATAGCGGGTACGAGCAGTACTTC.

The chain carries TRBV5-6 and TRBJ1-4; D uncertain. CDR1 SGHDT and CDR2 YYEEEE come from the germline V gene. Deletions cut 3 bases from V and 5 bases from J, with 17 bases between. This CDR3 contains 16 residues. The CDR3 sequence: CASSSTVASENEKLFF. Here the CDR3 DNA reads TGTGCCAGCAGCTCCACGGTGGCTTCCGAAAATGAAAAACTGTTTTTT. The full variable domain, its missing parts supplied by reference TRBV5-6 and TRBJ1-4, is DAGVTQSPTHLIKTRGQQVTLRCSPKSGHDTVSWYQQALGQGPQFIFQYYEEEERQRGNFPDRFSGHQFPNYSSELNVNALLLGDSALYLCASSSTVASENEKLFFGSGTQLSVL.

This rearrangement joins TRBV4-2 to TRBJ1-2; 8 positions agree with TRBD1. V was pared by 0 bases and J by 1 base, with 1 base of the junction left unmatched. This CDR3 is built from 15 residues. The germline CDR1 and CDR2 sequences are LGHNA and YNFKEQ. In nucleotides, the CDR3 is TGTGCCAGCAGCCAAGATGACAGGGGTAACTATGGCTACACCTTC. Amino acid sequence: CASSQDDRGNYGYTF.

V usage is TRBV19 and J usage is TRBJ2-7, with D tentatively TRBD1 (6 bases). CDR1 is LNHDA and CDR2 is SQIVND in the germline V gene (reference sequence). CDR3 length: 14 residues. Trimming pared 5 bases from V and 3 bases from J, leaving 14 bases between. CDR3 loop: CASSFGGQIYEQYF. The CDR3, as DNA: TGTGCCAGTAGTTTCGGCGGACAGATCTACGAGCAGTACTTC.